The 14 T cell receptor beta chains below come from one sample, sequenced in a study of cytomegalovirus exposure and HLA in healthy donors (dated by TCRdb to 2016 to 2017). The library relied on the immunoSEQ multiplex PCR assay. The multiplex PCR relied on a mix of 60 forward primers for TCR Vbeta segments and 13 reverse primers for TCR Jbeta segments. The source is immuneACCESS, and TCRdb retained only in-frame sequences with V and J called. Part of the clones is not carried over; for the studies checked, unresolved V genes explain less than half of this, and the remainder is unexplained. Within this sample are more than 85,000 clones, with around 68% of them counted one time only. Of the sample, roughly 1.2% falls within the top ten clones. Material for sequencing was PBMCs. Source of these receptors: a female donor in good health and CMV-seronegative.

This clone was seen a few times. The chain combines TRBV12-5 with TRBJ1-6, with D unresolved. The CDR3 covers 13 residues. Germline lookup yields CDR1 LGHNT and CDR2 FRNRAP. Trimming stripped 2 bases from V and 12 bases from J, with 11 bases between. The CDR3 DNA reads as TGTGCTAGTGGTTTGACCGGAGACGGACCCCTCCACTTT. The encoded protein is CASGLTGDGPLHF.

CDR3 residues: CASSLRTGENIQYF. The CDR3 coding sequence is TGTGCCAGCAGCTTACGTACCGGGGAAAACATTCAGTACTTC. The V call is TRBV7-8, the J call TRBJ2-4; tentatively, D is TRBD2 (5 bases). The V end was cut by 2 bases, the J end by 5 bases, with 10 bases between. Germline V gene data show CDR1 as SGHVS and CDR2 as FQNEAQ. This CDR3 comprises 14 residues.

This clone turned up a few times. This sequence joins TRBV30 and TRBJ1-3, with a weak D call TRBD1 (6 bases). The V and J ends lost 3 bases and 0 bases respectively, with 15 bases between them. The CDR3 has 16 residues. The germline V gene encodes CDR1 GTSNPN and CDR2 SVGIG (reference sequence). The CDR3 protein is CAWRKQGTASGNTIYF. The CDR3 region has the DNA TGTGCCTGGAGAAAACAGGGTACGGCCTCTGGAAACACCATATATTTT.

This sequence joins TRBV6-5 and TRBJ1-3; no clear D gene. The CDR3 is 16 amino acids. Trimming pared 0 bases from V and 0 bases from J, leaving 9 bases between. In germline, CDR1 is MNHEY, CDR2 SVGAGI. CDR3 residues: CASSYSTPRSGNTIYF. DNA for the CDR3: TGTGCCAGCAGTTACTCCACTCCCCGCTCTGGAAACACCATATATTTT.

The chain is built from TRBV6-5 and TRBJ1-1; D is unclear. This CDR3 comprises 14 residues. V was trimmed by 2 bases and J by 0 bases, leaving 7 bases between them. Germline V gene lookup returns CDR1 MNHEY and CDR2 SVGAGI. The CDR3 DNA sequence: TGTGCCAGCAGTTACCGGGAAATGAACACTGAAGCTTTCTTT. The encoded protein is CASSYREMNTEAFF.

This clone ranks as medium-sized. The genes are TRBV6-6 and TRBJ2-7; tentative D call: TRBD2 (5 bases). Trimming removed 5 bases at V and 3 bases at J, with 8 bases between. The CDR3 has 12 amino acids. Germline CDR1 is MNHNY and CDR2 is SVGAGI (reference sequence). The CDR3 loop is CASSPGGYEQYF. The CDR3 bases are TGTGCCAGCAGTCCCGGAGGCTACGAGCAGTACTTC.

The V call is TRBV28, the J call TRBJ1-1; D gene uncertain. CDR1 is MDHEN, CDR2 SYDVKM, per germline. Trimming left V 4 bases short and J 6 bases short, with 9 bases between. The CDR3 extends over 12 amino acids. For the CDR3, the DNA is TGTGCCAGCAGTTCAGCGGTCGCTGAAGCTTTCTTT. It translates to CASSSAVAEAFF.

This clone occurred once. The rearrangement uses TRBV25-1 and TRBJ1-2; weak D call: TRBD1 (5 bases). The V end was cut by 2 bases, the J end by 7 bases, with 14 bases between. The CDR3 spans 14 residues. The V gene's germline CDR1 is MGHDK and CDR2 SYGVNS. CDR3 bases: TGTGCCAGCAGTGAACAAGGCAGGGCCGTTGGCTACACCTTC. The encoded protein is CASSEQGRAVGYTF.

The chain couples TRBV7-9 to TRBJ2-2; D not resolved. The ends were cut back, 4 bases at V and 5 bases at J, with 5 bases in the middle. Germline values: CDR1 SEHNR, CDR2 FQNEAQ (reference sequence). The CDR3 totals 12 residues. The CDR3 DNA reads TGTGCCAGCAGCTCTCGTACCGGGGAGCTGTTTTTT. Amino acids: CASSSRTGELFF.

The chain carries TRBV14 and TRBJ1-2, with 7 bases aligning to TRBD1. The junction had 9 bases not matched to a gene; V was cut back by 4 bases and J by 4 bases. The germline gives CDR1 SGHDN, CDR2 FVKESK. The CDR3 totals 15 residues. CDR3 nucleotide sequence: TGTGCCAGCAGCCCACGGGGGCAGGGGGGCTATGGCTACACCTTC. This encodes CASSPRGQGGYGYTF.

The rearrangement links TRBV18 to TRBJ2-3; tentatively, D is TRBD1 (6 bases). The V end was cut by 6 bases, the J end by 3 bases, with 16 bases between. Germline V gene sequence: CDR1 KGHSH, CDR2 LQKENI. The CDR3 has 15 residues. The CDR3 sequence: CASSLTGIGTDTQYF. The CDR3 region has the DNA TGTGCCAGCTCGCTTACAGGGATTGGGACAGATACGCAGTATTTT.

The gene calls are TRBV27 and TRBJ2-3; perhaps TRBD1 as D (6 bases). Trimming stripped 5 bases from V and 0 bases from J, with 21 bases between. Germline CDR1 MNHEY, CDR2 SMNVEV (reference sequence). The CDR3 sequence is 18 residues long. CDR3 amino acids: CASSLSRGQFTSTDTQYF. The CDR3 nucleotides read TGTGCCAGCAGTCTCTCCCGAGGACAGTTCACTAGCACAGATACGCAGTATTTT.

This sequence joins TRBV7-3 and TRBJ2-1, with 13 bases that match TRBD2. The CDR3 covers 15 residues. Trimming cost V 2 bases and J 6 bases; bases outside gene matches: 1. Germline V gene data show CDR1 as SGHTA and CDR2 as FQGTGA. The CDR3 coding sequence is TGTGCCAGCAGCTTAGGGACTAGCGGGATCAATGAGCAGTTCTTC. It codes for CASSLGTSGINEQFF.

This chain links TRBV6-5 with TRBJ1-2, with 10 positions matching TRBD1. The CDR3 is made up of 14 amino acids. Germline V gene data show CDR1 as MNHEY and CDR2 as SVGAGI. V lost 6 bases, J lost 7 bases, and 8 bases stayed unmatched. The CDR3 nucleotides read TGTGCCAGCAGGCCAGGACAGGGGGACACTGGCTACACCTTC. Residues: CASRPGQGDTGYTF.